Sequencing of this T cell receptor (beta chain) was carried out in a study of Graves' ophthalmopathy and Graves' hyperthyroidism. Notes on the study in general: Blood was where most expanded thyroid clonotypes above 0.001 frequency also turned up.

Moderate-to-severe activity, CAS at least 3, NOSPECS at least 4 and duration under 3 months characterized donors with ophthalmopathy. Clinical symptoms, serum thyroxine, TRAb, thyroid ultrasound and orbital computed tomography were relied on for diagnosis. The CDR3 covers 15 residues. J gave up 1 base and V 7 bases, and 7 bases lay outside the gene matches. Germline V lookup: CDR1 SNHLY, CDR2 FYNNEI. As to this clonotype: Antigen unknown.

Amplified TCR beta CDR3 regions were obtained using RNA transcripts as template. HTBI-primed RT-PCR formed the first round, and a multiplex PCR formed the second. MiXCR, run by TCRdb on the multiplex PCR reads, gives a single entry per CDR3 protein. This sample has approximately 150,000 distinct CDR3 sequences, with approximately 40% found just once. The rearrangement uses TRBV2 and TRBJ2-5, with 9 bases matching TRBD2. Source material: peripheral blood. This receptor was obtained from a man aged 25-45 years with Graves' ophthalmopathy. CDR3 coding DNA: TGTGCCAGCAAATTTCTAGCGGGGTTCCAAGAGACCCAGTACTTC. Amino acid sequence: CASKFLAGFQETQYF.